A selection of T cell receptor beta chains follows, all from one sample in a study of cytomegalovirus exposure and HLA in healthy donors. Assay used: immunoSEQ multiplex PCR; TCRdb lists only in-frame clones, some missing. The repertoire holds around 300,000 clones, with approximately 86% as singletons. Source material: PBMCs. All receptors derive from a woman aged 18 to 35 in good health and CMV-seronegative. Each CDR3 is given with its conserved first and last residue. A D gene is named only where the DNA matches it firmly. The size of a clone is reported for some rows only, either as once, few or many, or as a class for expanded clones.

>TRBJ2-7|NA|NA|TRBV4-1
CASSLGGRNYEQYF
TGCGCCAGCAGCCTCGGGGGGCGAAACTACGAGCAGTACTTC
>TRBJ1-2|few|NA|TRBV30
CAWSPPSNGYTF
TGTGCCTGGAGTCCGCCATCTAATGGCTACACCTTC
>TRBJ2-7|NA|NA|TRBV9
CASSVGSGLTYEQYF
TGTGCCAGCAGCGTAGGATCAGGGCTGACCTACGAGCAGTACTTC
>TRBJ1-1|NA|NA|TRBV7-6
CASSADLNTEAFF
TGTGCCAGCAGCGCAGACTTGAACACTGAAGCTTTCTTT
>TRBJ1-2|NA|NA|TRBV5-4
CASTLAGSGNYGYTF
TGTGCCAGCACCTTGGCGGGGTCGGGTAACTATGGCTACACCTTC
>TRBJ2-5|NA|NA|TRBV5-6
CASSLGQFPETQYF
TGTGCCAGCAGCTTGGGACAGTTTCCGGAGACCCAGTACTTC
>TRBJ2-7|NA|TRBD1|TRBV9
CASSQRDRIYEQYF
TGTGCCAGCAGCCAACGGGACAGAATCTACGAGCAGTACTTC
>TRBJ2-3|NA|TRBD1|TRBV29-1
CSVAPGGSTDTQYF
TGCAGCGTTGCCCCAGGGGGAAGCACAGATACGCAGTATTTT
>TRBJ2-2|NA|NA|TRBV4-1
CASSQPSGSDSTGELFF
TGCGCCAGCAGCCAACCAAGCGGGTCCGACTCCACCGGGGAGCTGTTTTTT
>TRBJ1-5|NA|NA|TRBV5-6
CASSAGAVTSNQPQHF
TGTGCCAGCAGCGCGGGGGCGGTCACAAGCAATCAGCCCCAGCATTTT
>TRBJ2-7|NA|NA|TRBV6-1
CASSDRAGLGWSEQYF
TGTGCCAGCAGTGATCGGGCGGGTCTCGGGTGGAGCGAGCAGTACTTC
>TRBJ2-2|NA|TRBD1|TRBV11-1
CASSLVRGPNTGELFF
TGTGCCAGCAGCTTAGTCAGGGGGCCGAACACCGGGGAGCTGTTTTTT
>TRBJ2-7|NA|TRBD2|TRBV5-6
CASSFLAVPWEQYF
TGTGCCAGCAGCTTTCTAGCGGTCCCGTGGGAGCAGTACTTC
>TRBJ1-2|NA|NA|TRBV6-5
CASSWYEGLNGYTF
TGTGCCAGCAGTTGGTACGAGGGTTTGAATGGCTACACCTTC
>TRBJ2-6|NA|NA|TRBV6-5
CASMRRLSGANVLTF
TGTGCCAGCATGAGGCGGCTCTCTGGGGCCAACGTCCTGACTTTC